This TCR beta chain was documented in a study of T cells in Graves' hyperthyroidism and ophthalmopathy. Notes on this clonotype: Antigen: not known.

From 9 to 10 ml of fresh peripheral blood, PBMCs were isolated. TCR beta CDR3 sequences were amplified from RNA transcripts. The TCR CDR3 first-round RT-PCR relied on the HTBI primer set. TCRdb re-analysed the multiplex PCR reads in MiXCR, keeping a single row per CDR3 protein. The table records roughly 530,000 distinct CDR3 sequences, 17% of them present only once. Study conclusions and caveats: Ophthalmopathy was model-predicted a median about 7.1 months pre-onset. The blood repertoire included most of the expanded thyroid clonotypes above 0.001.

The germline CDR1 and CDR2 sequences are MGHRA and YSYEKL. The CDR3 is made up of 13 amino acids. Trimming left V 1 base short and J 5 bases short, with 5 bases between. This clonotype was sampled from a woman aged 18-29 years with Graves' ophthalmopathy. The sample consisted of blood. The chain joins TRBV4-1 to TRBJ2-2; no reliable D call. This chain's CDR3 is CASSQVKTGELFF. The CDR3 DNA sequence: TGCGCCAGCAGCCAAGTTAAGACCGGGGAGCTGTTTTTT.